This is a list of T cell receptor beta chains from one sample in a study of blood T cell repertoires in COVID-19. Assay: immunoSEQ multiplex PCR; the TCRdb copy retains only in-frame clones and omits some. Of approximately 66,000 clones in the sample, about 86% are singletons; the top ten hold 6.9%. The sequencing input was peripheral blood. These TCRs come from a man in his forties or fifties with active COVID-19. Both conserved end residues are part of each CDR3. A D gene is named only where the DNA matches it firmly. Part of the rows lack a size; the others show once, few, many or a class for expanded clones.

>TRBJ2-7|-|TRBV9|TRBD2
CASSPHRGNPRLAGGEQYF
TGTGCCAGCAGCCCGCACAGGGGTAACCCTCGACTAGCGGGGGGCGAGCAGTACTTC
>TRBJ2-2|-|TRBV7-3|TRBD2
CASSLMGLAGNTGELFF
TGTGCCAGCAGCTTAATGGGACTAGCGGGGAACACCGGGGAGCTGTTTTTT
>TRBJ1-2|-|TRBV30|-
CAWRTAGLDGYTF
TGTGCCTGGAGGACGGCAGGGTTAGATGGCTACACCTTC
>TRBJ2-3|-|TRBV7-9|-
CASSGSGSTDTQYF
TGTGCCAGCAGCGGTTCGGGGAGCACAGATACGCAGTATTTT
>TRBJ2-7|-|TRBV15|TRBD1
CATSRGGTGVEQYF
TGTGCCACCAGCAGAGGGGGGACAGGGGTCGAGCAGTACTTC
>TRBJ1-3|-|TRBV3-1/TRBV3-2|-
CASSQDRVWAGNTIYF
TGTGCCAGCAGCCAAGACAGGGTTTGGGCTGGAAACACCATATATTTT
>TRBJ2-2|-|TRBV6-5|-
CASSRVILAGELFF
TGTGCCAGCAGCAGGGTCATCTTGGCCGGGGAGCTGTTTTTT
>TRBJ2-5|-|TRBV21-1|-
CASSKNVLADQETQYF
TGTGCCAGCAGCAAAAACGTCCTAGCGGACCAAGAGACCCAGTACTTC
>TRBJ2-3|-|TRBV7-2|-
CASSPGSTDTQYF
TGTGCCAGCAGCCCGGGAAGCACAGATACGCAGTATTTT
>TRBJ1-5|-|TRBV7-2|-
CASSPSESQPQHF
TGTGCCAGCAGCCCCAGCGAGAGCCAGCCCCAGCATTTT
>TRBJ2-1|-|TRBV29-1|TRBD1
CSVDPDRGPHEQFF
TGCAGCGTTGACCCGGACAGGGGACCCCATGAGCAGTTCTTC
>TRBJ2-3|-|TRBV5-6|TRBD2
CASSFFLELAGNQDTQYF
TGTGCCAGCAGCTTCTTTTTAGAGTTAGCGGGGAATCAAGATACGCAGTATTTT
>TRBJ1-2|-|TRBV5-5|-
CASSPTGNYGYTF
TGTGCCAGCAGTCCTACAGGGAACTATGGCTACACCTTC
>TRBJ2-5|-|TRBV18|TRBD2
CASSRTSGGRETQYF
TGTGCCAGCTCGCGGACTAGCGGGGGTCGGGAGACCCAGTACTTC
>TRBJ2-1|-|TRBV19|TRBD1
CASTLGGTGFDEQFF
TGTGCCAGTACCTTGGGGGGGACAGGGTTCGATGAGCAGTTCTTC
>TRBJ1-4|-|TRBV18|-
CASSRGSGEKLFF
TGTGCCAGCTCACGAGGGTCCGGTGAAAAACTGTTTTTT
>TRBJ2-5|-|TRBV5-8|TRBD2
CASRGLAEETQYF
TGTGCCAGCCGAGGACTAGCGGAAGAGACCCAGTACTTC
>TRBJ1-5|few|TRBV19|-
CASSPQGYQPQHF
TGTGCCAGTAGTCCACAGGGTTATCAGCCCCAGCATTTT
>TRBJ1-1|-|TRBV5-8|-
CASRSYSARRGMNTEAFF
TGTGCCAGCAGATCGTATTCGGCAAGACGAGGGATGAACACTGAAGCTTTCTTT
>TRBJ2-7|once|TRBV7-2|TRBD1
CASSLTGGNSYEQYF
TGTGCCAGCAGTCTGACAGGGGGCAACTCCTACGAGCAGTACTTC
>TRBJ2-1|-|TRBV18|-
CASSPGAGVYNEQFF
TGTGCCAGCTCACCGGGGGCGGGGGTCTACAATGAGCAGTTCTTC
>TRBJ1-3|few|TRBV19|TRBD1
CASSRSDRGTGNTIYF
TGTGCCAGTAGTAGGAGCGACAGGGGAACTGGAAACACCATATATTTT
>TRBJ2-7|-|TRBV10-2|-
CASSVGGGDYEQYF
TGCGCCAGCAGTGTCGGAGGGGGCGACTACGAGCAGTACTTC
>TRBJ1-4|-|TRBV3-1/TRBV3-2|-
CASSPTHRSNEKLFF
TGTGCCAGCAGCCCCACGCACAGGTCTAATGAAAAACTGTTTTTT
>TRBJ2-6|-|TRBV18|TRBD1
CASSRRDRSNSGANVLTF
TGTGCCAGCTCACGACGGGACAGATCAAATTCTGGGGCCAACGTCCTGACTTTC
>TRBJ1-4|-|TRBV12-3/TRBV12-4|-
CASRRENEKLFF
TGTGCCAGCCGACGGGAAAATGAAAAACTGTTTTTT
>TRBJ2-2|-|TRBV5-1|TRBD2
CASSAGLAGGNTGELFF
TGCGCCAGCAGCGCGGGACTAGCGGGGGGGAACACCGGGGAGCTGTTTTTT
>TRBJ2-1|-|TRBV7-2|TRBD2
CASSLDGTSGNNEQFF
TGTGCCAGCAGCTTAGATGGGACTAGCGGAAACAATGAGCAGTTCTTC
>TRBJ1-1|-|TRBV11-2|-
CASSLAGGRTEAFF
TGTGCCAGCAGCTTAGCAGGTGGGAGAACTGAAGCTTTCTTT
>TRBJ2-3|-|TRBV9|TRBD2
CASSVALGLAGSDTQYF
TGTGCCAGCAGCGTAGCTCTTGGGTTAGCGGGATCGGATACGCAGTATTTT
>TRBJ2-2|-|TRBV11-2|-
CASSLWESTGELFF
TGTGCCAGCAGCTTATGGGAGTCCACCGGGGAGCTGTTTTTT
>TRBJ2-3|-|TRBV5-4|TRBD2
CASSASGTSGGADTQYF
TGTGCCAGCAGCGCCTCTGGGACTAGCGGGGGGGCAGATACGCAGTATTTT
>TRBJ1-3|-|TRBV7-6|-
CASSLRGGGNQDGNTIYF
TGTGCCAGCAGCTTAAGGGGCGGAGGGAATCAGGATGGAAACACCATATATTTT
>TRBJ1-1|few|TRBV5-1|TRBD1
CASSPRTGTAGTEAFF
TGCGCCAGCAGCCCTAGGACAGGTACGGCGGGCACTGAAGCTTTCTTT
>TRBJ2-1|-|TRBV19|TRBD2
CASSNTGGVPSEQFF
TGTGCCAGTAGCAATACGGGGGGGGTGCCGAGTGAGCAGTTCTTC
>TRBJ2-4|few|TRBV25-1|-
CASRGADIQYF
TGTGCCAGCAGGGGGGCTGACATTCAGTACTTC
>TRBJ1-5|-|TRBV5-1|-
CASSLGGSGQPQHF
TGCGCCAGCAGCTTGGGCGGATCGGGTCAGCCCCAGCATTTT
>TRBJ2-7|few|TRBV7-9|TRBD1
CASSLEGGFIHEQYF
TGTGCCAGCAGCTTAGAAGGGGGCTTCATCCACGAGCAGTACTTC
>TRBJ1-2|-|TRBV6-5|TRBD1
CASSSLRDRGNGYTF
TGTGCCAGCAGTTCTCTTAGGGACAGGGGAAATGGCTACACCTTC
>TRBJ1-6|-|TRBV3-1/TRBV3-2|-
CASSQVGGLNSPLHF
TGTGCCAGCAGCCAAGTGGGGGGGCTTAATTCACCCCTCCACTTT
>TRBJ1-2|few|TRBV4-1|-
CASSQVGRVNYGYTF
TGCGCCAGCAGCCAGGTGGGCAGGGTGAACTATGGCTACACCTTC
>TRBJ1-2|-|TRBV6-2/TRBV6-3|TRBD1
CASSRDRGHYGYTF
TGTGCCAGCAGTCGGGACAGGGGGCACTATGGCTACACCTTC
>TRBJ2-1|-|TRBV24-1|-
CATSESGAAYNEQFF
TGTGCCACCAGTGAGTCAGGGGCGGCCTACAATGAGCAGTTCTTC
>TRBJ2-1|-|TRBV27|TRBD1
CASSRTGAYNEQFF
TGTGCCAGCAGTCGGACAGGGGCCTACAATGAGCAGTTCTTC
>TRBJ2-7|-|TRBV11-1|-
CASSLSNWGDEQYF
TGTGCCAGCAGCTTGAGCAATTGGGGAGACGAGCAGTACTTC
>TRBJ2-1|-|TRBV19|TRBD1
CASSRQGGNEQFF
TGTGCCAGTAGTCGACAGGGGGGGAATGAGCAGTTCTTC
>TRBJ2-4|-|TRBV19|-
CASINTGGSDIQYF
TGTGCCAGTATAAATACGGGTGGTTCGGACATTCAGTACTTC
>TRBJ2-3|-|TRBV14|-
CASSQDRVRADTQYF
TGTGCCAGCAGCCAAGACAGGGTTCGAGCAGATACGCAGTATTTT
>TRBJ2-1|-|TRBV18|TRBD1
CASSSFPGQGMAEQFF
TGTGCCAGCTCATCTTTCCCGGGACAGGGGATGGCTGAGCAGTTCTTC
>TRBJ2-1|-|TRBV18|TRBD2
CASSPQFAGGLYNEQFF
TGTGCCAGCTCACCACAGTTCGCGGGGGGCCTTTACAATGAGCAGTTCTTC
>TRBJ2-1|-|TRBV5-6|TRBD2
CASSLALGLAGGRDNEQFF
TGTGCCAGCAGCTTGGCTCTGGGACTAGCGGGGGGCCGTGATAATGAGCAGTTCTTC
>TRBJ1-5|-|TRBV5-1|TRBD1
CASSSGTGPNQPQHF
TGCGCCAGCAGCTCGGGGACAGGGCCCAATCAGCCCCAGCATTTT
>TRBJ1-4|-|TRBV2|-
CASSETATNEKLFF
TGTGCCAGCAGTGAGACAGCAACTAATGAAAAACTGTTTTTT
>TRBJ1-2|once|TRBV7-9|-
CASSRDTGLYTF
TGTGCCAGCAGCAGGGACACTGGGCTCTACACCTTC
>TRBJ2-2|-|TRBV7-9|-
CASRERVSGELFF
TGTGCCAGCAGAGAGAGGGTGTCCGGGGAGCTGTTTTTT
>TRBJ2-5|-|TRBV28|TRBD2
CASSLGLAGLQETQYF
TGTGCCAGCAGTTTAGGGCTAGCGGGTCTCCAAGAGACCCAGTACTTC
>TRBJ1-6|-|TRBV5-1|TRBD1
CASRQGDNSPLHF
TGCGCCAGCAGACAGGGGGACAATTCACCCCTCCACTTT
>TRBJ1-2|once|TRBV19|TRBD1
CASSISQGDGYTF
TGTGCCAGTAGTATATCACAGGGGGATGGCTACACCTTC
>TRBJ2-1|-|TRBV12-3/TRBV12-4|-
CASSPRANEQFF
TGTGCCAGCAGCCCCAGGGCCAATGAGCAGTTCTTC
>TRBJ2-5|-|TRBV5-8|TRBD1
CASSPDRQETQYF
TGTGCCAGCAGCCCGGACAGGCAGGAGACCCAGTACTTC